Reported below is one T cell receptor (beta chain). The assay was immunoSEQ multiplex PCR, and TCRdb's table has in-frame clones only and misses some. Counted here are fewer than 200,000 clones, around 80% occurring once; the ten biggest clones make up less than 4%. The data were taken from a study of blood T cell repertoires in COVID-19. About the research overall: T cells, B-cell-depleted T cells, or PBMCs supplied cDNA or gDNA.

Those enrolled, adults aged roughly 18 to 89 years, came from roughly 23 US areas. The sample consisted of PBMCs or T cells enriched from blood (not recorded which). This TCR was sampled from a woman aged 50 to 60 in a cohort exposed to, infected with or recovered from COVID-19 (not recorded which).

The CDR3 loop is CASSRTAYNSPLHF. CDR3 in DNA: TGCGCCAGCAGCCGCACAGCCTATAATTCACCCCTCCACTTT. The gene calls are TRBV4-3 and TRBJ1-6; D gene uncertain. Germline V lookup: CDR1 LGHNA, CDR2 YSLEER. Trimming removed 4 bases at V and 2 bases at J, with 6 bases between. The CDR3 extends over 14 amino acids.